A selection of T cell receptor beta chains follows, all from one sample in a study of CD8 T cells in ankylosing spondylitis. TCRdb fed the 5' RACE reads into MiXCR, producing one record per CDR3 protein. The sample holds 200,000 to 250,000 distinct CDR3 sequences, approximately 12% seen once. The material sequenced was blood, either unsorted or a sorted T cell fraction (not recorded which). These receptor sequences come from a male donor with ankylosing spondylitis or in good health (not recorded which). CDR3s include the opening cysteine and the closing phenylalanine or tryptophan. A D gene is named only where the DNA matches it firmly. Expanded clones are given a class, and other clones once, few, many or no size at all.

clone size,D gene,V gene,J gene,CDR3 protein,CDR3 DNA
NA,NA,TRBV5-1,TRBJ1-1,CASSLQRDTEAFF,TGCGCCAGCAGCTTGCAGAGGGACACTGAAGCTTTCTTT
many,TRBD2,TRBV28,TRBJ2-5,CASSLWTSGVDTETQYF,TGTGCCAGCAGTTTATGGACTAGCGGGGTCGATACGGAGACCCAGTACTTC
few,TRBD2,TRBV7-6,TRBJ2-5,CASSLTREGQETQYF,TGTGCCAGCAGCTTGACGCGGGAGGGACAAGAGACCCAGTACTTC
many,NA,TRBV20-1,TRBJ1-2,CSARTGGGSIYGYTF,TGCAGTGCTAGGACGGGGGGGGGATCGATCTATGGCTACACCTTC
many,TRBD1,TRBV11-2,TRBJ1-3,CASSSGGQGRNTIYF,TGTGCCAGCAGCTCCGGAGGACAGGGGCGCAACACCATATATTTT
few,NA,TRBV7-8,TRBJ2-2,CASSFQSAPNTGELFF,TGTGCCAGCAGCTTTCAAAGCGCACCGAACACCGGGGAGCTGTTTTTT
few,TRBD1,TRBV19,TRBJ2-1,CASKGAYNEQFF,TGTGCCAGTAAGGGGGCGTACAATGAGCAGTTCTTC
many,TRBD2,TRBV10-3,TRBJ2-1,CAISEQAGGPSHEQFF,TGTGCCATCAGTGAGCAGGCGGGAGGGCCGAGTCATGAGCAGTTCTTC
many,NA,TRBV6-4,TRBJ1-5,CASSAGASNQPQHF,TGTGCCAGCAGTGCAGGCGCTAGCAATCAGCCCCAGCATTTT
many,TRBD1,TRBV5-1,TRBJ1-1,CASSHPDREPIKFF,TGCGCCAGCAGCCACCCGGACAGGGAGCCCATAAAGTTCTTT
few,TRBD2,TRBV28,TRBJ2-7,CASSPTSGYTYEQYF,TGTGCCAGCAGCCCGACTAGCGGGTATACCTACGAGCAGTACTTC
many,TRBD2,TRBV20-1,TRBJ2-1,CSARVSAGWGDEQFF,TGCAGTGCTAGAGTTTCAGCGGGGTGGGGGGATGAGCAGTTCTTC
many,NA,TRBV5-6,TRBJ1-2,CASSLDYGYTF,TGTGCCAGCAGTTTGGACTATGGCTACACCTTC